Included here is one T cell receptor (beta chain) sequence, with context. Antigen: not known. Other DNA variants within this sample encode the same CDR3. Generated by immunoSEQ multiplex PCR, the TCRdb table keeps only in-frame clones and is missing some. The table lists roughly 40,000 clones, approximately 85% of them singletons, with under 2% in the top ten. These data originate in a study of T cells in narcolepsy. The study's findings and limits: No autoreactive T cell clone sequences appeared in some memory CD4+ repertoires.

Looked up from germline, CDR1 is MNHNY and CDR2 is SVGAGI (reference sequence). CDR3 length: 14 residues. Deletions cut 2 bases from V and 6 bases from J, with 12 bases between. The rearrangement joins TRBV6-6 to TRBJ2-3; D may be TRBD2 (6 bases). This clonotype was obtained from a human donor with narcolepsy. Sequencing was performed on CD45RA- memory CD4+ T cells from PBMCs. CDR3 in amino acids: CASSYDGGKDTQYF. As DNA, the CDR3 is TGTGCCAGCAGTTACGACGGGGGAAAGGATACGCAGTATTTT.